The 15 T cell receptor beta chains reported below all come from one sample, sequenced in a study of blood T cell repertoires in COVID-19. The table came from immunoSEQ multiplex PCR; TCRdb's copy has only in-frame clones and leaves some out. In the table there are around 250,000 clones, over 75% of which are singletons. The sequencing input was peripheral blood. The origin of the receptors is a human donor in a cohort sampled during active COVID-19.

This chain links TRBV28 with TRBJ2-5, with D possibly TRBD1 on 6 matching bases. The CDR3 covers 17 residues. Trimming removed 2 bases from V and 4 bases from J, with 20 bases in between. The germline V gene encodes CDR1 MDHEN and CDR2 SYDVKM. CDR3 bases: TGTGCCAGCAGTTTAACATTAGTAGGCCAGGGGAGAGAGACCCAGTACTTC. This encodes CASSLTLVGQGRETQYF.

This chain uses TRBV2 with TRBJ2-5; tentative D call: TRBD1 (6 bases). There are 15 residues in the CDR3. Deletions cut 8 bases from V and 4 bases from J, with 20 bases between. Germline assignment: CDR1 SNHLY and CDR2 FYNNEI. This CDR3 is CASAAHLGATETQYF. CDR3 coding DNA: TGTGCCAGCGCAGCCCACTTGGGGGCGACAGAGACCCAGTACTTC.

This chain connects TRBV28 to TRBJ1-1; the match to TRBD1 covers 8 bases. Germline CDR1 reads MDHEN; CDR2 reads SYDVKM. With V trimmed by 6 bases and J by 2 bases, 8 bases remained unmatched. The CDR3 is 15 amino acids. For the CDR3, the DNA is TGTGCCAGCAGACTCACCGGGACAGGTAACACTGAAGCTTTCTTT. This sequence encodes CASRLTGTGNTEAFF.

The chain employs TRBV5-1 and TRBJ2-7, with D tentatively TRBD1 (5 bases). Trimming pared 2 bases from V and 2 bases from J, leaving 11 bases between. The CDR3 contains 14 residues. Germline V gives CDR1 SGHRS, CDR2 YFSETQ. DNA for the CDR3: TGCGCCAGCAGCTTACCAGGGCCCCCCTACGAGCAGTACTTC. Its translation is CASSLPGPPYEQYF.

The CDR3 here is CASSVPTGLANTGELFF. The CDR3 DNA sequence: TGTGCCAGTAGTGTCCCGACAGGACTTGCGAACACCGGGGAGCTGTTTTTT. This chain connects TRBV19 to TRBJ2-2; weak D call: TRBD1 (6 bases). This CDR3 region has 17 residues. Trimming removed 5 bases from V and 0 bases from J, with 16 bases in between. Germline V CDR1 and CDR2: LNHDA, SQIVND (reference sequence). Based on the CDR3 plus reference TRBV19 and TRBJ2-2, the full variable domain is DGGITQSPKYLFRKEGQNVTLSCEQNLNHDAMYWYRQDPGQGLRLIYYSQIVNDFQKGDIAEGYSVSREKKESFPLTVTSAQKNPTAFYLCASSVPTGLANTGELFFGEGSRLTVL.

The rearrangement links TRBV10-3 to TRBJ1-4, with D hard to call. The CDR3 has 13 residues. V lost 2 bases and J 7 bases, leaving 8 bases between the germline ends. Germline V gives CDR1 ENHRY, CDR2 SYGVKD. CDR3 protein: CAISELASEKLFF. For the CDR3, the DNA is TGTGCCATCAGTGAGCTGGCCTCTGAAAAACTGTTTTTT.

As DNA, the CDR3 is TGCGCCAGCAGCCAAGATCTAGCCTACGAGCAGTACTTC. Translating it yields CASSQDLAYEQYF. V and J are TRBV4-1 and TRBJ2-7; D ambiguous. V was clipped by 0 bases and J by 2 bases, with 5 bases between them. Germline CDR1 reads MGHRA; CDR2 reads YSYEKL. CDR3 length equals 13 residues.

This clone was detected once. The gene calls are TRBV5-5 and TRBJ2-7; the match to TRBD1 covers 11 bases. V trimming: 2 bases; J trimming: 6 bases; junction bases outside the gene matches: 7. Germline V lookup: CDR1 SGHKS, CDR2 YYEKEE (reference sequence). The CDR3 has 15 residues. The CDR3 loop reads CASSLIGQGASEQYF. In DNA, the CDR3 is TGTGCCAGCAGCTTAATCGGACAGGGGGCCTCCGAGCAGTACTTC.

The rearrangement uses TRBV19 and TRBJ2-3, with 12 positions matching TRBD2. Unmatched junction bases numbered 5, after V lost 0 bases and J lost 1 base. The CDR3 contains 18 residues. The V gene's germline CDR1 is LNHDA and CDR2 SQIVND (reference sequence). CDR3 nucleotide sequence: TGTGCCAGTAGTATAGACCCCCGGACTAGCGGGGGCACAGATACGCAGTATTTT. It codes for CASSIDPRTSGGTDTQYF.

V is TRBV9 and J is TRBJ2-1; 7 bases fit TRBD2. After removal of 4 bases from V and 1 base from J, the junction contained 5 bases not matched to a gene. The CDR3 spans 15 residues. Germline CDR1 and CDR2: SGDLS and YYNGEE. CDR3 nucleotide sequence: TGTGCCAGCAGCCCACGGGGGGAGTCCTACAATGAGCAGTTCTTC. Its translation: CASSPRGESYNEQFF.

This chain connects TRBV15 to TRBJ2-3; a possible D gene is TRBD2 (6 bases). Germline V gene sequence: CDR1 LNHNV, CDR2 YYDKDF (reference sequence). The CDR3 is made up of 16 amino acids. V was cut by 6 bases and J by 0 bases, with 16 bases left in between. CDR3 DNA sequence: TGTGCCACCAGTAATCCTGGCGGGGAGAGCACAGATACGCAGTATTTT. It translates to CATSNPGGESTDTQYF.

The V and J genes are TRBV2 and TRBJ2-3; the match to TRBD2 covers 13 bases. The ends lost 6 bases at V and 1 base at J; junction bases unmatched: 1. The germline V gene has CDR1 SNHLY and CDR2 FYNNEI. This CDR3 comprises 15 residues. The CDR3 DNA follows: TGTGCCAGCAGGGGGACTAGCGGGGGCACAGATACGCAGTATTTT. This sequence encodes CASRGTSGGTDTQYF.

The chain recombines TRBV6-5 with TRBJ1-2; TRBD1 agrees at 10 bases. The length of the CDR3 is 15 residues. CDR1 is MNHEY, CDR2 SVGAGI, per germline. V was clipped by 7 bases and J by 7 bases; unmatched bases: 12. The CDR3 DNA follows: TGTGCCAGCACTGGGGGTGGGACAGGGGAAGGTGGCTACACCTTC. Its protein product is CASTGGGTGEGGYTF.

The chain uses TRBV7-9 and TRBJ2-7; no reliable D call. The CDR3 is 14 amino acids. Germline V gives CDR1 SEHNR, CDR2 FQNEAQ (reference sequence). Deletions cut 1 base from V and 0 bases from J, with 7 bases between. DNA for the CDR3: TGTGCCAGCAGCTTAGGTCTAACCTCCTACGAGCAGTACTTC. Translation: CASSLGLTSYEQYF.

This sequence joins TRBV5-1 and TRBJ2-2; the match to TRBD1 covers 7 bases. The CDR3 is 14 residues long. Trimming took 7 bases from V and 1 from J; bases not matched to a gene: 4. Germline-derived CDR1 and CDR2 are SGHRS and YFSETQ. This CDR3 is CASSGTENTGELFF. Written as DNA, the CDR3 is TGCGCCAGCTCCGGGACAGAGAACACCGGGGAGCTGTTTTTT.